These T cell receptor beta chains were read from a single sample in a study of T cell repertoires in cytomegalovirus infection. MiXCR, applied by TCRdb to the reads, yields one record per CDR3 protein. In the table there are roughly 300,000 distinct CDR3 sequences, under 30% of which are singletons. The sample comprised PBMCs. These receptors were obtained from a human donor in good health (CMV status not recorded). Some clones in this sample may be carry-over from other donors' samples. Both conserved end residues are part of each CDR3. A D gene is named only where the DNA matches it firmly. Some rows have no size entry. The others give once, few or many, or a class for an expanded clone.

abundance	v_gene	len	j_gene	d_gene	CDR3aa	CDR3nt
many	TRBV7-8	15	TRBJ2-1	.	CASSQGMGSYNEQFF	TGTGCCAGCAGCCAGGGGATGGGCTCCTACAATGAGCAGTTCTTC
.	TRBV24-1	14	TRBJ2-5	.	CATSERDYQETQYF	TGTGCCACCAGTGAAAGGGACTACCAAGAGACCCAGTACTTC
.	TRBV3-1	14	TRBJ1-1	.	CASSHRTDIPEAFF	TGTGCCAGCAGCCACAGGACAGATATCCCTGAAGCTTTCTTT
.	TRBV11-2	17	TRBJ1-1	.	CASGMVAGRAWNTEAFF	TGTGCCAGCGGGATGGTCGCAGGGAGGGCCTGGAACACTGAAGCTTTCTTT
.	TRBV6-1	14	TRBJ2-3	.	CVSSRATSTDTQYF	TGTGTCAGCAGCCGCGCAACCAGCACAGATACGCAGTATTTT
few	TRBV29-1	13	TRBJ2-5	.	CSVSVGRGETQYF	TGCAGCGTTTCAGTAGGGCGGGGAGAGACCCAGTACTTC
.	TRBV5-5	16	TRBJ2-3	TRBD2	CASSLAVAGGGDTQYF	TGTGCCAGCAGCTTGGCCGTAGCGGGAGGGGGAGATACGCAGTATTTT
.	TRBV10-3	15	TRBJ2-3	.	CAISEGRGPTDTQYF	TGTGCCATCAGTGAAGGGCGGGGGCCGACAGATACGCAGTATTTT
many	TRBV7-2	12	TRBJ2-7	.	CASSYGSYEQYF	TGTGCCAGCAGCTATGGCTCCTACGAGCAGTACTTC
.	TRBV6-6	15	TRBJ2-7	TRBD1	CASNSGQGYGYEQYF	TGTGCCAGCAACTCGGGACAGGGCTATGGTTACGAGCAGTACTTC
few	TRBV6-2/TRBV6-3	15	TRBJ2-7	.	CASSYSAVSSYEQYF	TGTGCCAGCAGTTACTCAGCGGTTAGCTCCTACGAGCAGTACTTC
few	TRBV28	16	TRBJ2-1	TRBD2	CASRSHSGSTYNEQFF	TGTGCCAGCAGGAGCCATAGCGGGAGTACCTACAATGAGCAGTTCTTC
.	TRBV20-1	14	TRBJ2-1	TRBD2	CSALGAGPYNEQFF	TGCAGTGCTCTGGGAGCGGGACCCTACAATGAGCAGTTCTTC
few	TRBV20-1	13	TRBJ1-2	.	CSARKPGNYGYTF	TGCAGTGCTAGAAAACCAGGGAACTATGGCTACACCTTC
.	TRBV20-1	16	TRBJ2-1	TRBD2	CSASSGLALIYNEQFF	TGCAGTGCTTCTAGTGGACTAGCCCTAATTTACAATGAGCAGTTCTTC
many	TRBV7-6	13	TRBJ2-4	.	CASSSDRKNIQYF	TGTGCCAGCAGCTCAGACAGGAAAAACATTCAGTACTTC
.	TRBV19	14	TRBJ2-1	TRBD2	CATSIGGGVDEQFF	TGTGCCACCAGTATTGGGGGAGGGGTCGATGAGCAGTTCTTC
few	TRBV28	16	TRBJ1-4	TRBD1	CASSPPSQGFNEKLFF	TGTGCCAGCAGTCCCCCCTCACAGGGGTTTAATGAAAAACTGTTTTTT
.	TRBV9	19	TRBJ2-7	TRBD2	CASSVRGGGASGGSYEQYF	TGTGCCAGCAGCGTAAGAGGGGGGGGGGCTAGCGGGGGCTCCTACGAGCAGTACTTC
few	TRBV5-4	17	TRBJ2-7	.	CASAPVRGGVLTYEQYF	TGTGCCAGCGCCCCCGTGCGCGGCGGGGTACTTACCTACGAGCAGTACTTC
.	TRBV20-1	16	TRBJ2-1	TRBD2	CSARTLGTSGDNEQFF	TGCAGTGCCCGAACCCTCGGGACTAGCGGGGATAATGAGCAGTTCTTC
many	TRBV7-2	15	TRBJ2-7	TRBD2	CASSPLAGGYVEQYF	TGTGCCAGCAGCCCCCTGGCGGGAGGGTACGTAGAGCAGTACTTC
few	TRBV11-3	15	TRBJ2-1	.	CASSLDGAAPIEQFF	TGTGCCAGCAGCTTAGACGGGGCCGCCCCGATTGAGCAGTTCTTC
few	TRBV6-2/TRBV6-3	16	TRBJ2-3	.	CASSYSRRSSTDTQYF	TGTGCCAGCAGTTACTCAAGGCGGAGCAGCACAGATACGCAGTATTTT
.	TRBV11-3	15	TRBJ2-3	TRBD2	CASSLGSGGTDTQYF	TGTGCCAGCAGCTTAGGCAGCGGGGGAACAGATACGCAGTATTTT
few	TRBV7-4	15	TRBJ2-2	TRBD1	CASSLGQGAGGELFF	TGTGCCAGCAGCTTAGGGCAGGGGGCCGGCGGGGAGCTGTTTTTT
.	TRBV19	18	TRBJ2-1	TRBD1	CASSIVRDSPSSYNEQFF	TGTGCCAGTAGTATAGTAAGGGACAGCCCGAGCTCCTACAATGAGCAGTTCTTC
.	TRBV6-2/TRBV6-3	18	TRBJ2-1	TRBD2	CASKILAGAQSSYNEQFF	TGTGCCAGCAAAATACTAGCGGGAGCACAGAGCTCCTACAATGAGCAGTTCTTC
few	TRBV28	15	TRBJ2-4	TRBD1	CASTRTRGQGFIQYF	TGTGCCAGCACTCGCACCCGGGGACAGGGGTTCATTCAGTACTTC
.	TRBV10-3	14	TRBJ2-7	.	CAISEGEWAGEQYF	TGTGCCATCAGTGAGGGTGAATGGGCGGGGGAGCAGTACTTC
few	TRBV14	18	TRBJ2-1	TRBD2	CASSQGMGLAVVYNEQFF	TGTGCCAGCAGCCAAGGAATGGGACTAGCGGTAGTTTACAATGAGCAGTTCTTC
.	TRBV30	16	TRBJ2-4	TRBD1	CAWRDHRGLAKNIQYF	TGTGCCTGGAGAGACCACAGGGGGCTGGCCAAAAACATTCAGTACTTC
many	TRBV11-2	13	TRBJ2-1	.	CASSLPLTHEQFF	TGTGCCAGCAGCTTGCCCCTCACCCATGAGCAGTTCTTC
few	TRBV6-2/TRBV6-3	17	TRBJ2-6	TRBD1	CASSPGQGPVRANVLTF	TGTGCCAGCAGTCCGGGACAGGGCCCTGTGCGGGCCAACGTCCTGACTTTC
.	TRBV5-1	14	TRBJ1-1	.	CASSLTSGVTEAFF	TGCGCCAGCAGCTTGACATCAGGTGTCACTGAAGCTTTCTTT
.	TRBV11-2	13	TRBJ2-3	.	CASSHPSTDTQYF	TGTGCCAGCAGCCACCCTAGCACAGATACGCAGTATTTT
many	TRBV7-9	13	TRBJ1-2	.	CASSLELNYGYTF	TGTGCCAGCAGCTTAGAACTGAACTATGGCTACACCTTC
few	TRBV10-3	16	TRBJ2-3	TRBD2	CAISGTSGGSTDTQYF	TGTGCCATCTCCGGGACTAGCGGGGGGAGCACAGATACGCAGTATTTT
few	TRBV20-1	10	TRBJ2-1	.	CSAQYNEQFF	TGCAGTGCGCAGTACAATGAGCAGTTCTTC
few	TRBV15	15	TRBJ2-5	TRBD2	CATSKLAGYQETQYF	TGTGCCACCAGCAAACTAGCGGGGTACCAAGAGACCCAGTACTTC
few	TRBV11-2	14	TRBJ2-7	.	CASSWGGADYEQYF	TGTGCCAGCAGCTGGGGGGGGGCTGACTACGAGCAGTACTTC
many	TRBV7-3	13	TRBJ1-1	.	CASSLRLDTEAFF	TGTGCCAGCAGCTTAAGGCTTGACACTGAAGCTTTCTTT
.	TRBV6-2/TRBV6-3	12	TRBJ2-3	.	CASAVRADTQYF	TGTGCCAGCGCCGTCAGGGCAGATACGCAGTATTTT
many	TRBV7-2	13	TRBJ1-5	.	CASSLARGGPQHF	TGTGCCAGCAGCTTAGCCCGAGGAGGGCCCCAGCATTTT
few	TRBV28	14	TRBJ2-1	.	CASSLGTAHNEQFF	TGTGCCAGCAGTCTAGGGACGGCCCACAATGAGCAGTTCTTC
.	TRBV7-4	16	TRBJ2-1	TRBD2	CASSLQTGRPFNEQFF	TGTGCCAGCAGCCTCCAAACCGGGAGGCCTTTCAATGAACAGTTCTTC
many	TRBV7-2	13	TRBJ2-1	.	CASSLDPNNEQFF	TGTGCCAGCAGCTTAGACCCGAACAATGAGCAGTTCTTC
.	TRBV11-2	13	TRBJ1-1	.	CASSLVMRSEAFF	TGTGCCAGCAGCTTAGTGATGCGCAGTGAAGCTTTCTTT
.	TRBV27	16	TRBJ1-5	.	CASRPSQGISNQPQHF	TGTGCCAGCAGGCCTTCACAGGGAATTAGCAATCAGCCCCAGCATTTT
.	TRBV6-5	14	TRBJ2-5	.	CASQADHPPETQYF	TGTGCCAGCCAAGCGGACCACCCCCCAGAGACCCAGTACTTC
few	TRBV2	14	TRBJ2-1	TRBD2	CASSGTSGVNEQFF	TGTGCCAGCAGTGGGACTAGCGGGGTGAATGAGCAGTTCTTC
few	TRBV7-2	15	TRBJ2-1	.	CASSFRRGTYNEQFF	TGTGCCAGCAGCTTTCGACGAGGAACCTACAATGAGCAGTTCTTC
many	TRBV7-2	17	TRBJ2-3	TRBD2	CASSSGAGGPVADTQYF	TGTGCCAGCAGCTCAGGAGCGGGAGGGCCTGTTGCAGATACGCAGTATTTT
few	TRBV28	14	TRBJ2-3	.	CASSPGTRTDTQYF	TGTGCCAGCAGTCCCGGGACTCGCACAGATACGCAGTATTTT
few	TRBV7-9	14	TRBJ2-3	.	CASSYVGRHDTQYF	TGTGCCAGCAGCTATGTCGGCAGACATGATACGCAGTATTTT